Presented here are 4 T cell receptor beta chains from one specimen sequenced in a study of shared clonotypes between healthy human individuals. TCRdb's table, derived via immunoSEQ multiplex PCR, lists solely in-frame clones and lacks some. Of a few hundred thousand clones detected, about 96% appear once; the ten largest clones hold 0.045% to 0.06%. Sample: naive CD4+ T cells sorted from blood. As for subset: CD45RA+ positively selected. Receptors were obtained from a young woman in good health.

The V gene is TRBV28, the J gene TRBJ2-1; the D gene is possibly TRBD1 (7 bases). Germline loops: CDR1 MDHEN, CDR2 SYDVKM. The CDR3 spans 16 residues. V lost 6 bases to trimming and J lost 0 bases, with 15 bases between them. The CDR3 loop reads CASRVAGGSSYNEQFF. CDR3 in DNA: TGTGCCAGCAGGGTAGCAGGGGGGAGCTCCTACAATGAGCAGTTCTTC.

The chain has TRBV28 and TRBJ2-7; 13 bases map to TRBD2. The germline CDR1 and CDR2 sequences are MDHEN and SYDVKM. V was clipped by 4 bases and J by 6 bases; unmatched bases: 21. The CDR3 is 20 amino acids. CDR3 in DNA: TGTGCCAGCAGTTCTGTTGCCCACCCGGGACTAGCGGGAAAACTCGGCGAGCAGTACTTC. Translated, it gives CASSSVAHPGLAGKLGEQYF.

The chain couples TRBV5-5 to TRBJ2-3, with 10 bases fitting TRBD2. This CDR3 spans 16 amino acids. Losses at the gene ends were 4 bases for V and 0 bases for J; bases not matched to a gene: 5. The germline gives CDR1 SGHKS, CDR2 YYEKEE (reference sequence). DNA of the CDR3: TGTGCCAGCAGCGTGGGACTAGCGCATAGCACAGATACGCAGTATTTT. Protein: CASSVGLAHSTDTQYF.

V usage is TRBV19 and J usage is TRBJ1-5; TRBD1 aligns across 8 bases. Germline V gene data show CDR1 as LNHDA and CDR2 as SQIVND (reference sequence). Trimming cost V 4 bases and J 2 bases; bases outside gene matches: 4. This CDR3 spans 15 amino acids. The CDR3 nucleotides read TGTGCCAGTAGTACCCCAGGGGGCGGCAATCAGCCCCAGCATTTT. Amino acid sequence: CASSTPGGGNQPQHF.